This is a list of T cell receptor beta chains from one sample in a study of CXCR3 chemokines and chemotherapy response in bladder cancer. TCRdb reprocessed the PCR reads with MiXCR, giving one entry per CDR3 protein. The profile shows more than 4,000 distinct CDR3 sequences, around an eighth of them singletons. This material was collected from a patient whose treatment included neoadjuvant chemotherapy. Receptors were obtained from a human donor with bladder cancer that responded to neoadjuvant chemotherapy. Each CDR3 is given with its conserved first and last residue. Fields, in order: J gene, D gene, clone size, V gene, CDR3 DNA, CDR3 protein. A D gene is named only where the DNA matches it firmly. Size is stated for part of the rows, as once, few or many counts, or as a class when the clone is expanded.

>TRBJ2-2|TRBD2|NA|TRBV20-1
TGCAGTGCTAGAGATCCTAGCGGGAGGGCCCCCGACACCGGGGAGCTGTTTTTT
CSARDPSGRAPDTGELFF
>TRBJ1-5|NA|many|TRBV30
TGTGCCTGGAGTACAGATAGCAATCAGCCCCAGCATTTT
CAWSTDSNQPQHF
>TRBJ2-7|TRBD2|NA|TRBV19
TGTGCTATCCCTAGGAGGGCTAGCGGGTCGCAAGTGTCCTACGAGCAGTACTTC
CAIPRRASGSQVSYEQYF
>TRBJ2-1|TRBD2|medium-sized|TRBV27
TGTGCCAGCAGTCTTCTAAATCGGACTAGCGGGAGTGCATTCAGCTCCTACAATGAGCAGTTCTTC
CASSLLNRTSGSAFSSYNEQFF
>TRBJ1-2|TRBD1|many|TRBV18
TGTGCCAGCTCGCCGGGACAGGGAGATGGCTACACCTTC
CASSPGQGDGYTF
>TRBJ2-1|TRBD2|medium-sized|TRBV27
TGTGCCAGCAGACCCTATAGCGGGAGGGCCGGGGATGAGCAGTTCTTC
CASRPYSGRAGDEQFF
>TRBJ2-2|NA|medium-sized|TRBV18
TGTGCCAGCTCAGTTACAGTCGGTGAGCTGTTTTTT
CASSVTVGELFF
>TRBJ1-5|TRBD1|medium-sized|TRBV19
TGTGCCAGTAGGGACAGGGCCACTAGCAATCAGCCCCAGCATTTT
CASRDRATSNQPQHF
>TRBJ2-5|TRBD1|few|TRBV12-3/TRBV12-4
TGTGCCAGCAGTTTAACGCCAGGGGGCAAGACCCAGTACTTC
CASSLTPGGKTQYF
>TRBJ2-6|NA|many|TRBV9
TGTGCCAGCAGCGTAGACCCTGGGGCCAACGTCCTGACTTTC
CASSVDPGANVLTF
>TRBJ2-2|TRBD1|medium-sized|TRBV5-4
TGTGCCAGCAGCTTGGGGGCAGGGGGCCACGGGGAGCTGTTTTTT
CASSLGAGGHGELFF
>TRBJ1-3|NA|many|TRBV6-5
TGTGCCAGCAGCCAGCCCACAGGGACTGGAAACACCATATATTTT
CASSQPTGTGNTIYF
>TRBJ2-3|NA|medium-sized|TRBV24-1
TGTGCCACCAGTGATTTGAGGATCCCAGATACGCAGTATTTT
CATSDLRIPDTQYF
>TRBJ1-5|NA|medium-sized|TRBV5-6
TGTGCCAGCAGCTTGTCAGCGAGTCAGCCCCAGCATTTT
CASSLSASQPQHF
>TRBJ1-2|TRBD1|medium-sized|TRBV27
TGTGCCAGCAGAGGGACAGGGGCGGACGGCTACACCTTC
CASRGTGADGYTF
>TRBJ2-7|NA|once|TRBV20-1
TGCAGTACGGCGGCGAGTAGCTCCTACGAGCAGTACTTC
CSTAASSSYEQYF
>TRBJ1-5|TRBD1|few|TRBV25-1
TGTGCCAGCAGTGAATCGGCAGGGGGGAATCAGCCCCAGCATTTT
CASSESAGGNQPQHF
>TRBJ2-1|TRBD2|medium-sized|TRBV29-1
TGCAGCGTGAACAGGGGCGTATCAACTAGCGGGAGTTTCTACAATGAGCAGTTCTTC
CSVNRGVSTSGSFYNEQFF
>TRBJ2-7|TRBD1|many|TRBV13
TGTGCCAGCAGCCCGGACAGGGTGGCAATTTTAGACGAGCAGTACTTC
CASSPDRVAILDEQYF
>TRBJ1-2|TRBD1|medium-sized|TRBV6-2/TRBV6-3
TGTGCCAGCAGTGGACAGGGCTATGGCTACACCTTC
CASSGQGYGYTF
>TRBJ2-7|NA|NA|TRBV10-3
TGTGCCATCAGTGAGAGGGTCCCCCAGGGATCCGAGCAGTACTTC
CAISERVPQGSEQYF
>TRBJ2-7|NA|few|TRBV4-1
TGCGCCAGCAGCCAAGAACCTCTCCCGGGAGACGAGCAGTACTTC
CASSQEPLPGDEQYF
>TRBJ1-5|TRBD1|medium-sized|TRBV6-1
TGTGCCAGCAGTGCCACAGGGGGCATCAATCAGCCCCAGCATTTT
CASSATGGINQPQHF
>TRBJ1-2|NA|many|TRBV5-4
TGTGCCAGCAGCTTGGGACAGCCCGAAGTCTATGGCTACACCTTC
CASSLGQPEVYGYTF
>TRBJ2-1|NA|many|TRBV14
TGTGCCAGCAGCCAAACTAATCTAGCCAGTCGCCATGAGCAGTTCTTC
CASSQTNLASRHEQFF
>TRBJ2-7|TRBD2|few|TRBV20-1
TGCAGTGCTAGAGGGCCAGCGGGACTAGCGGGGGTCCCGTTGGAGCAGTACTTC
CSARGPAGLAGVPLEQYF
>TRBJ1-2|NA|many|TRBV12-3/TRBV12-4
TGTGCCAGCAGTTTAGGTCCAGGGGTAAACTATGGCTACACCTTC
CASSLGPGVNYGYTF
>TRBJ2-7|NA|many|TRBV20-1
TGCAGTGCTAGAGAGGGGGTGGCATACGAGCAGTACTTC
CSAREGVAYEQYF
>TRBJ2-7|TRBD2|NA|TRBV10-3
TGTGCCATCAGTGAGTCACTAGCGGGAGTAAACGAGCAGTACTTC
CAISESLAGVNEQYF
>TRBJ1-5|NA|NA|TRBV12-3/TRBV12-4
TGTGCCAGCACCTACAAGGGATCTAGCAATCAGCCCCAGCATTTT
CASTYKGSSNQPQHF
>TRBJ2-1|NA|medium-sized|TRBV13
TGTGCCAGCACCTCGGGCCGCCTCAATGAGCAGTTCTTC
CASTSGRLNEQFF
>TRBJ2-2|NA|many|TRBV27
TGTGCCAGCAGTTTATGGGGGATCGGGGAGCTGTTTTTT
CASSLWGIGELFF
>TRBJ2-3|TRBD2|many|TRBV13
TGTGCCAGCAGCGGGACCGGGACTAGGGGCACAGATACGCAGTATTTT
CASSGTGTRGTDTQYF
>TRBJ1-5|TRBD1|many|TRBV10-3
TGTGCCATCAGTGAGGAGCCGGGACAGGGTGGACGACAGCATTTT
CAISEEPGQGGRQHF
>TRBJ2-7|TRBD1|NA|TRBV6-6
TGTGCCAGCAGTTACTCGACAGGGGGTTCCTACGAGCAGTACTTC
CASSYSTGGSYEQYF
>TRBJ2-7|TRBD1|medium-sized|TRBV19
TGTGCCAGTAGTAGGACAGGGGTGGTCGAGCAGTACTTC
CASSRTGVVEQYF
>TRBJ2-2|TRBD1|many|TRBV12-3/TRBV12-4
TGTGCCAGCAACCCCCAGGGGGCGGACACCGGGGAGCTGTTTTTT
CASNPQGADTGELFF
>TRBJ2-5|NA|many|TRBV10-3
TGTGCCATCAGTGAGTCTACTAGTGGCCAAGAGACCCAGTACTTC
CAISESTSGQETQYF
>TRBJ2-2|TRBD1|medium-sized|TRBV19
TGTGCCAGTAGTAAACGGACAGGGGGGTACACCGGGGAGCTGTTTTTT
CASSKRTGGYTGELFF
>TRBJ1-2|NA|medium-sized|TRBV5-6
TGTGCCAGCAGCTTGCGTCCCCCGGGTAACTATGGCTACACCTTC
CASSLRPPGNYGYTF
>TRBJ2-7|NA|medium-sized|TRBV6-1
TGTGCCAGCAGTCCCAGCCTCGGCGAGCAGTACTTC
CASSPSLGEQYF
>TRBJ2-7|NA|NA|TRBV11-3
TGTGCCAGCAGTATCACTGACAGCTCCTACGAGCAGTACTTC
CASSITDSSYEQYF
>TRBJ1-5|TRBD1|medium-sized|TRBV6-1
TGTGCCAGCGAAAAAGGTAGTGAACAGGGGGTTTTGCAGCCCCAGCATTTT
CASEKGSEQGVLQPQHF
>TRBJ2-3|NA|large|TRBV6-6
TGTGCCAGCAGTTACCACGGACAGTCTAGCACAGATACGCAGTATTTT
CASSYHGQSSTDTQYF
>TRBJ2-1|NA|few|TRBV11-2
TGTGCCAGCAGCTTGAGGGGGGTTAGCTCCTACAATGAGCAGTTCTTC
CASSLRGVSSYNEQFF
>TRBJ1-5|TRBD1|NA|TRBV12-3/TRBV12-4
TGTGCCAGCAGTCAGACTCGGGACAGGGTTGGTCAGCCCCAGCATTTT
CASSQTRDRVGQPQHF
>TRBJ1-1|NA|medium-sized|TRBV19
TGTGCCAGTACCCTCGGGGTGTATGATACTGAAGCTTTCTTT
CASTLGVYDTEAFF
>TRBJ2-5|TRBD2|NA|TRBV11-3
TGTGCCAGCAGCTTAGATGGACTAGCTGGGGAGACCCAGTACTTC
CASSLDGLAGETQYF
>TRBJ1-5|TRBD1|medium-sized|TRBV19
TGTGCCAGTACCCGCGCCTTTGACAGGGTTAGCAATCAGCCCCAGCATTTT
CASTRAFDRVSNQPQHF
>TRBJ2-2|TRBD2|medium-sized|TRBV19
TGTGCCAGGGGGGACTACCGACACTCCGGGGAGCTGTTTTTT
CARGDYRHSGELFF
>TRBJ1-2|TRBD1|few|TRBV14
TGTGCCAGCAGCCAATTCAGACAGGGAAGTGGCTACACCTTC
CASSQFRQGSGYTF
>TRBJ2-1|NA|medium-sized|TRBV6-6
TGTGCCAGCAGTTACTCGATAGAAGCGCCCAAGGGGTTCTTC
CASSYSIEAPKGFF
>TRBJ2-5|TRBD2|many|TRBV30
TGTGCCTGGAGTGTACGTGGTAGCGGGATTGGGGAGACCCAGTACTTC
CAWSVRGSGIGETQYF
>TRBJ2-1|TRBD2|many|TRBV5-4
TGTGCCAGCAGCCCTGGGACTAGCGGGAGTACCTACAATGAGCAGTTCTTC
CASSPGTSGSTYNEQFF
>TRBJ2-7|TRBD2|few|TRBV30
TGTGCCTGGAGTACACTAGCGGGAGGCGAGCAGTACTTC
CAWSTLAGGEQYF